This passage covers 20 T cell receptor beta chains from one sample sequenced in a study of a mutant IDH1 vaccine in newly diagnosed glioma (dated by TCRdb to the early 2020s). Antigens for these TCRs are unknown. In the paper's terms, the time point label means: week 23, last vaccination. A 20-mer mutant IDH1 peptide at 300 micrograms in Montanide made up each vaccine dose, which was injected subcutaneously together with topical imiquimod. The library was built by means of the immunoSEQ multiplex PCR assay. Not all clones reach the TCRdb copy of this immuneACCESS table, which keeps in-frame sequences only. Checked studies attribute under half of the gap to unresolved V genes and leave the rest unexplained. A total of 30,000 to 40,000 clones appear in this sample, roughly 79% of them only once. The top ten constitute just over 5% of the sample. The input for sequencing was PBMCs, taken from a glioma patient whose treatment included an IDH1 peptide vaccine. These receptor sequences come from a man aged 40-50 years with glioma.

This chain joins TRBV28 and TRBJ1-5; D unresolved. V lost 5 bases and J 9 bases, leaving 17 bases between the germline ends. The CDR3 runs 14 residues. The germline V gene encodes CDR1 MDHEN and CDR2 SYDVKM. CDR3 nucleotides: TGTGCCAGCAGTAGCGGCGGTCTCTCTGGGCCCCAGCATTTT. Protein product: CASSSGGLSGPQHF.

The chain joins TRBV6-1 to TRBJ1-4; possibly TRBD1 for D (5 bases). Germline V gene lookup returns CDR1 MNHNS and CDR2 SASEGT. V was cut by 3 bases and J by 5 bases, with 13 bases left in between. This CDR3 contains 15 residues. Here the CDR3 DNA reads TGTGCCAGCAGTGACCTCGGCAGGGTAAATGAAAAACTGTTTTTT. Translating it yields CASSDLGRVNEKLFF.

This chain connects TRBV28 to TRBJ1-5, with D unclear. From germline, CDR1 is MDHEN and CDR2 SYDVKM. The CDR3 loop spans 15 amino acids. V dropped 4 bases and J dropped 2 bases, with 12 bases sitting between them. The CDR3 protein is CASSSHSGGNQPQHF. CDR3 DNA sequence: TGTGCCAGCAGTTCCCACAGCGGGGGCAATCAGCCCCAGCATTTT.

This chain uses TRBV5-1 with TRBJ2-6; 10 bases are a match to TRBD1. The germline CDR1 and CDR2 sequences are SGHRS and YFSETQ. Trimming took 9 bases from V and 1 from J; bases not matched to a gene: 16. CDR3 length: 19 amino acids. This chain's CDR3 is CATRTTPGTGVSGANVLTF. The CDR3, as DNA: TGCGCCACCAGAACAACTCCCGGGACAGGGGTATCTGGGGCCAACGTCCTGACTTTC.

V gene TRBV13 combines with J gene TRBJ1-3; D gene uncertain. The CDR3 is 15 residues long. Looked up from germline, CDR1 is PRHDT and CDR2 is FYEKMQ (reference sequence). V was shortened by 5 bases and J by 8 bases, with 19 bases between the two germline ends. The CDR3 DNA follows: TGTGCCAGCAGCCCAAGGCGCAGGTTGTCGGACACCATATATTTT. Residues: CASSPRRRLSDTIYF. Full variable domain (missing parts from reference TRBV13 and TRBJ1-3): AAGVIQSPRHLIKEKRETATLKCYPIPRHDTVYWYQQGPGQDPQFLISFYEKMQSDKGSIPDRFSAQQFSDYHSELNMSSLELGDSALYFCASSPRRRLSDTIYFGEGSWLTVV.

CDR3 amino acids: CASSKGQAYEQYF. The CDR3 DNA sequence: TGTGCCAGCAGCAAGGGACAGGCCTACGAGCAGTACTTC. The chain recombines TRBV11-3 with TRBJ2-7; 8 bases map to TRBD1. This CDR3 spans 13 amino acids. Trimming took 5 bases from V and 2 from J; bases not matched to a gene: 2. The germline gives CDR1 SGHNT, CDR2 YENEEA.

The chain employs TRBV6-6 and TRBJ2-7; no clear D gene. Germline V gene data show CDR1 as MNHNY and CDR2 as SVGAGI (reference sequence). The CDR3 has 12 residues. The germline V and J ends were trimmed by 2 bases and 5 bases, with 7 bases remaining between them. CDR3 bases: TGTGCCAGCAGTTACGCTCAGGACGAGCAGTACTTC. It translates to CASSYAQDEQYF.

The chain couples TRBV19 to TRBJ1-1; D remains unclear. Looked up from germline, CDR1 is LNHDA and CDR2 is SQIVND (reference sequence). The CDR3 covers 13 residues. V was trimmed by 5 bases and J by 1 base, leaving 8 bases between them. The CDR3 loop is CASSPSANTEAFF. The CDR3 DNA reads TGTGCCAGTAGTCCGTCAGCGAACACTGAAGCTTTCTTT. The full variable domain, its missing parts supplied by reference TRBV19 and TRBJ1-1, is DGGITQSPKYLFRKEGQNVTLSCEQNLNHDAMYWYRQDPGQGLRLIYYSQIVNDFQKGDIAEGYSVSREKKESFPLTVTSAQKNPTAFYLCASSPSANTEAFFGQGTRLTVV.

The chain uses TRBV7-2 and TRBJ2-7; TRBD2 agrees at 9 bases. Germline trimming cut 5 bases from V and 0 bases from J; bases unmatched to any gene: 5. The CDR3 spans 15 residues. Looked up from germline, CDR1 is SGHTA and CDR2 is FQGNSA. The CDR3 loop reads CASSILAGDSYEQYF. In DNA form, the CDR3 reads TGTGCCAGCAGCATACTAGCGGGCGACTCCTACGAGCAGTACTTC.

This chain joins TRBV27 and TRBJ1-3; the D is unclear. Germline assignment: CDR1 MNHEY and CDR2 SMNVEV (reference sequence). The ends were cut back, 6 bases at V and 2 bases at J, with 11 bases in the middle. There are 14 residues in the CDR3. CDR3 amino acids: CASRGVGAGNTIYF. The DNA of the CDR3 is TGTGCCAGCAGGGGAGTAGGAGCTGGAAACACCATATATTTT.

The chain couples TRBV29-1 to TRBJ2-7; D perhaps matches TRBD1 (6 bases). V was shortened by 7 bases and J by 4 bases, with 11 bases between the two germline ends. This CDR3 is built from 11 residues. Germline loops: CDR1 SQVTM, CDR2 ANQGSEA. The chain's CDR3 is CSAADSYEQYF. CDR3 in DNA: TGCAGCGCCGCGGACAGTTACGAGCAGTACTTC.

This clone has more than one count but fewer than ten. The rearrangement uses TRBV30 and TRBJ1-1, with D perhaps matching TRBD1 (6 bases). CDR1 is GTSNPN and CDR2 is SVGIG in the germline V gene (reference sequence). The CDR3 has 10 residues. V was cut by 7 bases and J by 11 bases, with 14 bases left in between. CDR3 region: CALKGGEAFF. Written as DNA, the CDR3 is TGTGCCTTAAAAGGGGGGGAGGCTTTCTTT. Variable domain in full (rest from reference TRBV30 and TRBJ1-1): SQTIHQWPATLVQPVGSPLSLECTVEGTSNPNLYWYRQAAGRGLQLLFYSVGIGQISSEVPQNLSASRPQDRQFILSSKKLLLSDSGFYLCALKGGEAFFGQGTRLTVV.

In its sample, this clone was seen a few times. The chain carries TRBV9 and TRBJ1-1, with TRBD1 as a possible D gene (5 bases). Germline V gene sequence: CDR1 SGDLS, CDR2 YYNGEE. V dropped 6 bases and J dropped 3 bases, with 15 bases sitting between them. CDR3 length: 14 amino acids. Here the CDR3 DNA reads TGTGCCAGCACGGGACGGATCGAGGACACTGAAGCTTTCTTT. As protein: CASTGRIEDTEAFF.

The rearrangement uses TRBV6-6 and TRBJ1-2; TRBD1 aligns across 10 bases. CDR3 size: 15 residues. J gave up 4 bases and V 6 bases, and 8 bases lay outside the gene matches. Germline-derived CDR1 and CDR2 are MNHNY and SVGAGI (reference sequence). The CDR3 DNA reads as TGTGCCAGCAGAGGGGACAGGGGCCTTCGCTATGGCTACACCTTC. It translates to CASRGDRGLRYGYTF.

This rearrangement joins TRBV29-1 to TRBJ2-1; 9 bases match TRBD1. After removal of 5 bases from V and 7 bases from J, the junction contained 9 bases not matched to a gene. CDR1 SQVTM and CDR2 ANQGSEA come from the germline V gene. This CDR3 has 14 residues. This CDR3 is CSVLGQGITNEQFF. The CDR3 nucleotides read TGCAGCGTTCTCGGACAGGGGATCACTAATGAGCAGTTCTTC.

The chain employs TRBV6-5 and TRBJ2-3; tentatively, D is TRBD1 or TRBD2 (6 bases each). The germline CDR1 and CDR2 sequences are MNHEY and SVGAGI. This CDR3 contains 15 residues. Trimming took off 2 bases at V and 3 bases at J, with 12 bases between the two ends. CDR3 amino acids: CASSYRGGWTDTQYF. The CDR3 nucleotides are TGTGCCAGCAGTTACAGAGGGGGGTGGACAGATACGCAGTATTTT.

The chain couples TRBV7-9 to TRBJ2-3; the D gene could be TRBD1 or TRBD2 (5 bases each). The CDR3 consists of 17 residues. Germline V gives CDR1 SEHNR, CDR2 FQNEAQ (reference sequence). V was clipped by 6 bases and J by 4 bases, with 23 bases between them. CDR3 loop: CASRQSRGPREPDTQYF. As DNA, the CDR3 is TGTGCCAGCAGGCAATCTCGAGGGCCCAGGGAGCCAGATACGCAGTATTTT. Looking up the rest from reference TRBV7-9 and TRBJ2-3 gives the full variable domain: DTGVSQNPRHKITKRGQNVTFRCDPISEHNRLYWYRQTLGQGPEFLTYFQNEAQLEKSRLLSDRFSAERPKGSFSTLEIQRTEQGDSAMYLCASRQSRGPREPDTQYFGPGTRLTVL.

V and J are TRBV4-3 and TRBJ2-1; 15 nucleotides match TRBD2. The V gene's germline CDR1 is LGHNA and CDR2 YSLEER. CDR3 size: 15 residues. V dropped 5 bases and J dropped 10; count of bases not matched to a gene: 6. Written as DNA, the CDR3 is TGCGCCAGCAGCGTGGGACTAGCGGGAGGAGGAGAGCAGTTCTTC. Its protein is CASSVGLAGGGEQFF.

This chain links TRBV5-5 with TRBJ2-3; unclear D gene. The CDR3 runs to 13 residues. Trimming left V 2 bases short and J 0 bases short, with 4 bases between. Per the germline V gene, CDR1 is SGHKS and CDR2 is YYEKEE (reference sequence). The CDR3 coding sequence is TGTGCCAGCAGCTTCCCTAGCACAGATACGCAGTATTTT. Translation: CASSFPSTDTQYF.

This chain uses TRBV9 with TRBJ2-3; 7 bases align to TRBD1. The CDR3 loop spans 15 amino acids. Trimming removed 3 bases from V and 5 bases from J; junction bases left unmatched: 9. Germline V gene data show CDR1 as SGDLS and CDR2 as YYNGEE. CDR3 coding DNA: TGTGCCAGCAGCGACCAGGGGGTGAGGGGAGATACGCAGTATTTT. This codes for CASSDQGVRGDTQYF.